One and the same sample provided the 8 T cell receptor beta chains below, sequenced in a study of blood T cell repertoires in COVID-19. The assay was immunoSEQ multiplex PCR, and TCRdb's table has in-frame clones only and misses some. In the table there are approximately 90,000 clones, around four fifths of which are singletons. What was sequenced was peripheral blood. These receptors all come from a man in his 70s with acute or convalescent COVID-19.

The chain joins TRBV2 to TRBJ1-5; a weak D match, TRBD1 (5 bases). V gave up 3 bases and J gave up 6 bases, with 12 bases separating them. Germline V CDR1 and CDR2: SNHLY, FYNNEI. The CDR3 consists of 14 residues. In DNA, the CDR3 is TGTGCCAGCAGTGATGCAGGGTCCTTTCAGCCCCAGCATTTT. Translating gives CASSDAGSFQPQHF.

A few counts support this clone. The chain joins TRBV30 to TRBJ2-1, with D possibly being TRBD2 (6 bases). The CDR3 totals 13 residues. The ends were cut back, 8 bases at V and 9 bases at J, with 20 bases in the middle. The germline CDR1 and CDR2 sequences are GTSNPN and SVGIG (reference sequence). The CDR3 DNA is TGTGCCCAAGCGCCGGGAGCCCGACCTGAGCAGTTCTTC. This encodes CAQAPGARPEQFF.

The genes are TRBV30 and TRBJ1-5, with 8 positions matching TRBD1. With 4 bases clipped from V and 1 base from J, the junction kept 3 bases outside the gene matches. This CDR3 has 14 residues. Per germline, CDR1 GTSNPN and CDR2 SVGIG (reference sequence). The DNA for the CDR3 is TGTGCCTGGAACCCAGGGGGCAGCAATCAGCCCCAGCATTTT. Its protein is CAWNPGGSNQPQHF. Full variable domain (outside the CDR3, taken from reference TRBV30 and TRBJ1-5): SQTIHQWPATLVQPVGSPLSLECTVEGTSNPNLYWYRQAAGRGLQLLFYSVGIGQISSEVPQNLSASRPQDRQFILSSKKLLLSDSGFYLCAWNPGGSNQPQHFGDGTRLSIL.

The chain combines TRBV4-1 with TRBJ2-7; 9 bases are a match to TRBD1. The ends lost 4 bases at V and 4 bases at J; junction bases unmatched: 5. The germline V gene encodes CDR1 MGHRA and CDR2 YSYEKL. This CDR3 contains 14 residues. The CDR3 coding sequence is TGCGCCAGCAGCCCCGGGACAGGGTCATACGAGCAGTACTTC. Translated, it gives CASSPGTGSYEQYF.

For the CDR3, the DNA is TGTGCCTGGAGTCCCGTATACACTGAAGCTTTCTTT. Translated: CAWSPVYTEAFF. V is TRBV30 and J is TRBJ1-1; D gene unclear. V lost 2 bases, J lost 3 bases, and 7 bases lay in between. The CDR3 totals 12 residues. Germline V gene data show CDR1 as GTSNPN and CDR2 as SVGIG (reference sequence).

The V call is TRBV7-9, the J call TRBJ1-4, with D hard to call. The CDR3 contains 11 residues. Per germline, CDR1 SEHNR and CDR2 FQNEAQ (reference sequence). V was cut by 5 bases and J by 10 bases, with 8 bases left in between. CDR3 sequence: CASSPSGKLFF. DNA for the CDR3: TGTGCCAGCAGCCCCAGTGGAAAACTGTTTTTT.

J is TRBJ1-5 and V is TRBV2, with D perhaps TRBD1 (6 bases). Trimming removed 4 bases at V and 0 bases at J, with 13 bases between. CDR1 SNHLY and CDR2 FYNNEI come from the germline V gene. CDR3 length: 16 residues. CDR3 amino acids: CASSGQGLGSNQPQHF. The CDR3 nucleotides read TGTGCCAGCAGTGGGCAGGGGCTCGGTAGCAATCAGCCCCAGCATTTT.

The chain couples TRBV1 to TRBJ2-2; the table gives TRBD2 as D, unverified against the DNA. TRBV1 is annotated as a pseudogene. The CDR3 spans 16 residues. As DNA, the CDR3 is TGCACCAGCAGTTCTTATAGCGGGGGGGCGGACGGGGAGCTGTTTTTT. Protein product: CTSSSYSGGADGELFF.